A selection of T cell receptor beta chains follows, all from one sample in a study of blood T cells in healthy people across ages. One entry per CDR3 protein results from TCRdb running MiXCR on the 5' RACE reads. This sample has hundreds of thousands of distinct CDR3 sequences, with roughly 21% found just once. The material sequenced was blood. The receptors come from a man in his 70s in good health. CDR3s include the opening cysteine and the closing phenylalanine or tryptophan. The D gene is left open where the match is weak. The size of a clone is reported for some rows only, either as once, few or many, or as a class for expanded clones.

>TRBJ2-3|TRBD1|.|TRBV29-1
CSWAGTGPSYF
TGCAGCTGGGCCGGGACAGGGCCTTCCTATTTT
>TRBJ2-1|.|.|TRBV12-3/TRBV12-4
CASSLGAGLTEQFF
TGTGCCAGCAGTTTAGGGGCCGGACTTACGGAGCAGTTCTTC
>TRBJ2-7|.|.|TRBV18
CASSPRQHSYEQYF
TGTGCCAGCTCACCACGCCAGCATTCCTACGAGCAGTACTTC
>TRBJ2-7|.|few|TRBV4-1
CASSQDIRVYEQYF
TGCGCCAGCAGCCAAGATATTAGGGTCTACGAGCAGTACTTC
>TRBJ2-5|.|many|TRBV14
CASSQGTQETQYF
TGTGCCAGCAGCCAAGGCACCCAAGAGACCCAGTACTTC
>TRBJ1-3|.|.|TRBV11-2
CASSRGTKAGNTIYF
TGTGCCAGCAGTCGAGGGACAAAGGCTGGAAACACCATATATTTT
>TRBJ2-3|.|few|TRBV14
CASSQGLGADTQYF
TGTGCCAGCAGCCAGGGGCTAGGGGCAGATACGCAGTATTTT
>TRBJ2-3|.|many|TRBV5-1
CASSWDGDTTDTQYF
TGCGCCAGCAGCTGGGACGGCGACACCACAGATACGCAGTATTTT
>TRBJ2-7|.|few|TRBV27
CASSFIREGEQYF
TGTGCCAGCAGTTTTATAAGGGAAGGCGAGCAGTACTTC
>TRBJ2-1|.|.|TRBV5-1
CASSPARGGDNEQFF
TGCGCCAGCAGCCCCGCCAGGGGGGGTGATAATGAGCAGTTCTTC
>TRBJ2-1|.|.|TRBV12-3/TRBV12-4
CASIGASSYNEQFF
TGTGCCAGCATTGGCGCCAGCTCCTACAATGAGCAGTTCTTC
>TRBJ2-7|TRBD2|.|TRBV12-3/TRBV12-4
CASSHGTSEQYF
TGTGCCAGCAGTCACGGGACTAGCGAGCAGTACTTC
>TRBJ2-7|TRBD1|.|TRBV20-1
CSAPHRGGDYEQYF
TGCAGTGCTCCACACAGGGGTGGGGACTACGAGCAGTACTTC
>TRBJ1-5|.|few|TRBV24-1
CATPWRGKKGPQHF
TGTGCCACGCCCTGGCGGGGCAAAAAGGGGCCCCAGCATTTT
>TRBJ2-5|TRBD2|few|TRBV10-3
CAIRTSGSETQYF
TGTGCCATCAGGACTAGCGGGAGTGAGACCCAGTACTTC
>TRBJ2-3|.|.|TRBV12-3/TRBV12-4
CASTFSGDTQYF
TGTGCCAGCACCTTTAGTGGGGATACGCAGTATTTT
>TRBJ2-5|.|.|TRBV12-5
CASASGSAGETQYF
TGTGCTAGTGCTTCAGGGTCCGCTGGAGAGACCCAGTACTTC
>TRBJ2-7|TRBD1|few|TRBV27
CASSSVRQGGYEQYF
TGTGCCAGCAGTTCAGTAAGACAGGGGGGCTACGAGCAGTACTTC
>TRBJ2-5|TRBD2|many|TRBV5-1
CASSFVAGDGETQYF
TGCGCCAGCAGCTTCGTAGCGGGAGATGGGGAGACCCAGTACTTC
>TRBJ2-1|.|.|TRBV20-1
CSASTRSSYNEQFF
TGCAGTGCTAGCACTCGGAGCTCCTACAATGAGCAGTTCTTC
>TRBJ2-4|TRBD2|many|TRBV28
CASTNRGSIQYF
TGTGCCAGCACAAACCGCGGGAGCATTCAGTACTTC
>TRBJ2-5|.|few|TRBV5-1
CASSLEMGAFQETQYF
TGCGCCAGCAGCTTGGAGATGGGGGCTTTCCAAGAGACCCAGTACTTC
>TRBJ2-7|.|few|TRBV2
CASSVGNYEQYF
TGTGCCAGCAGTGTTGGGAACTACGAGCAGTACTTC
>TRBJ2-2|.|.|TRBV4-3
CASSQDSAVGGELFF
TGCGCCAGCAGCCAAGATAGTGCGGTAGGCGGGGAGCTGTTTTTT
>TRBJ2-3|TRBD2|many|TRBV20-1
CSATPTSGLADTQYF
TGCAGTGCTACACCCACTAGCGGGTTAGCAGATACGCAGTATTTT
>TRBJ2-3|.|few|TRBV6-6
CASRPTQAVDTQYF
TGTGCCAGCAGACCCACCCAAGCAGTCGATACGCAGTATTTT
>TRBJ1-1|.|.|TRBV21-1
CASRKDRGRTEAFF
TGTGCCAGCAGAAAGGACAGGGGGAGGACTGAAGCTTTCTTT
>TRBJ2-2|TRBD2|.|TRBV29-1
CSVETPLAGVGGELFF
TGCAGCGTTGAAACCCCTCTAGCGGGAGTGGGCGGGGAGCTGTTTTTT
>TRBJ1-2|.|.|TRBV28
CASSTGGYDYTF
TGTGCCAGCAGTACCGGGGGATATGACTACACCTTC
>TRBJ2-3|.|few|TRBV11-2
CASSADGWADTQYF
TGTGCCAGCAGCGCAGATGGATGGGCAGATACGCAGTATTTT
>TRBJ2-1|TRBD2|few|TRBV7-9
CASSLIRLAGYSYNEQFF
TGTGCCAGCAGCTTAATCCGGCTAGCGGGGTACTCCTACAATGAGCAGTTCTTC
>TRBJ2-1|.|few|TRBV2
CASLVGGYNEQFF
TGTGCCAGCCTGGTGGGAGGTTACAATGAGCAGTTCTTC
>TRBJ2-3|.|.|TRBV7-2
CASSPASGGTDTQYF
TGTGCCAGCAGTCCAGCCAGCGGAGGCACAGATACGCAGTATTTT
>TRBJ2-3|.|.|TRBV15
CATSSRVPSTDTQYF
TGTGCCACCAGCAGCCGGGTCCCTAGCACAGATACGCAGTATTTT
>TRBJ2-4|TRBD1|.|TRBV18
CASSPTTGSKNIQYF
TGTGCCAGCTCACCTACGACAGGGTCCAAAAACATTCAGTACTTC
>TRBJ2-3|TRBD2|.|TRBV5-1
CASSPGLAGAYDTQYF
TGCGCCAGCAGCCCCGGACTAGCGGGAGCCTATGATACGCAGTATTTT
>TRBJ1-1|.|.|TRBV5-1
CASSLASGGTEAFF
TGCGCCAGCAGCTTGGCGTCTGGAGGCACTGAAGCTTTCTTT
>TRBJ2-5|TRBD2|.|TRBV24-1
CATSGRDGETQYF
TGTGCCACCAGCGGGAGGGACGGAGAGACCCAGTACTTC
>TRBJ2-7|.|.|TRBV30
CAWRNSYEQYF
TGTGCCTGGAGAAACTCCTACGAGCAGTACTTC
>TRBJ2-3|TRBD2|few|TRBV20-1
CSARDLAGGRDTQYF
TGCAGTGCTAGAGATCTAGCGGGGGGCCGGGATACGCAGTATTTT
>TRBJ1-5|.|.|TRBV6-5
CASSYAQGSNQPQHF
TGTGCCAGCAGTTACGCGCAGGGGAGCAATCAGCCCCAGCATTTT
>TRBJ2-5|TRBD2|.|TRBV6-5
CASSHSRYSGRALEQYF
TGTGCCAGCAGTCACTCAAGATATAGCGGGAGGGCCCTGGAGCAGTACTTC
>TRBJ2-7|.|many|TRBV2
CASSEDREQYF
TGTGCCAGCAGTGAAGACCGCGAGCAGTACTTC
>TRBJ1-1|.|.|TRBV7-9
CASSRGGVTEAFF
TGTGCCAGCAGTCGCGGAGGGGTCACTGAAGCTTTCTTT
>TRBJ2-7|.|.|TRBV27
CASSLNRAYEQYF
TGTGCCAGCAGTTTAAACAGGGCCTACGAGCAGTACTTC
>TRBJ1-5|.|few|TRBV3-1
CASSHRGPGPQHF
TGTGCCAGCAGCCACCGGGGACCAGGGCCCCAGCATTTT
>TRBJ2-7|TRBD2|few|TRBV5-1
CASSITGTSESEQYF
TGCGCCAGCAGCATTACCGGGACTAGCGAGAGCGAGCAGTACTTC
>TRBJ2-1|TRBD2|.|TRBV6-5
CASTPGGGNEQFF
TGTGCCAGCACCCCCGGCGGGGGCAATGAGCAGTTCTTC
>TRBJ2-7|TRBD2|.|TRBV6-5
CASRTSGSEQYF
TGTGCCAGCAGAACAAGCGGGAGCGAGCAGTACTTC
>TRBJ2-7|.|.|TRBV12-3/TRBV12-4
CASRSTRGSYEQYF
TGTGCCAGCAGATCCACCCGGGGCTCCTACGAGCAGTACTTC
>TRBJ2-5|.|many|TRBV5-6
CASSLVSEETQYF
TGTGCCAGCAGCTTGGTTAGCGAAGAGACCCAGTACTTC
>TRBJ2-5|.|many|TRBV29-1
CSVELGGETQYF
TGCAGCGTTGAACTGGGAGGAGAGACCCAGTACTTC